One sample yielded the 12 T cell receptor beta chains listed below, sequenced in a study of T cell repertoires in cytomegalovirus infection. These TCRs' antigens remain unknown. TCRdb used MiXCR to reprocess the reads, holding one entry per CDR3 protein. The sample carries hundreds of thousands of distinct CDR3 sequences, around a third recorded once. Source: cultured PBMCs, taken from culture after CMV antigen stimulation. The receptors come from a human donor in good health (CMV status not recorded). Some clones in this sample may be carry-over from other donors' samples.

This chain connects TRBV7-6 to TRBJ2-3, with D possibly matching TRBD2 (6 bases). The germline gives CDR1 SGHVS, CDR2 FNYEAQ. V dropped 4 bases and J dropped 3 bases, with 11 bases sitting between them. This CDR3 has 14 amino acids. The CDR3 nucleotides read TGTGCCAGCAGCTCGAACGGGAGAACAGATACGCAGTATTTT. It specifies CASSSNGRTDTQYF.

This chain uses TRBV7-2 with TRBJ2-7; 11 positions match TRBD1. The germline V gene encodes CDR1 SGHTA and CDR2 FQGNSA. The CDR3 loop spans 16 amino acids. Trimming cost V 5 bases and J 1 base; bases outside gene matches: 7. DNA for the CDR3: TGTGCCAGCAGCACGCCCCGGGACAGGGGGTCCTACGAGCAGTACTTC. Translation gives CASSTPRDRGSYEQYF.

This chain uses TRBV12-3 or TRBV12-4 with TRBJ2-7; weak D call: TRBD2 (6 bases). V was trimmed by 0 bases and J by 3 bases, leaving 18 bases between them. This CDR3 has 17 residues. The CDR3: CASSLAPLGGVVYEQYF. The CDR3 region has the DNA TGTGCCAGCAGTTTAGCCCCCCTCGGGGGTGTCGTCTACGAGCAGTACTTC.

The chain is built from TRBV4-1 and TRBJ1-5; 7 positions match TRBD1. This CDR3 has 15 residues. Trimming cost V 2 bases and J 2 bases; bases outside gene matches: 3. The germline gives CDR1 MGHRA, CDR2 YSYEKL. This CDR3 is CASSQQGVGNQPQHF. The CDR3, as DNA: TGCGCCAGCAGCCAACAGGGGGTCGGCAATCAGCCCCAGCATTTT.

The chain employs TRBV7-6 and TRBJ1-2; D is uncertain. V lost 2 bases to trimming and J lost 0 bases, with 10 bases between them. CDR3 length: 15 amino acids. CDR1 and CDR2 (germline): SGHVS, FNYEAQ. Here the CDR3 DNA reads TGTGCCAGCAGCTTAAGGGCCGGCGCTAACTATGGCTACACCTTC. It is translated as CASSLRAGANYGYTF.

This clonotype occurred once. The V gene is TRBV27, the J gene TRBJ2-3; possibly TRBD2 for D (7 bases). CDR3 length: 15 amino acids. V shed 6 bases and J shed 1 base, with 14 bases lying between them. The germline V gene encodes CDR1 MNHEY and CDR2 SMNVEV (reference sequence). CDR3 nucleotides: TGTGCCAGCAGCGCGGGGGCAGGTGGCACAGATACGCAGTATTTT. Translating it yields CASSAGAGGTDTQYF.

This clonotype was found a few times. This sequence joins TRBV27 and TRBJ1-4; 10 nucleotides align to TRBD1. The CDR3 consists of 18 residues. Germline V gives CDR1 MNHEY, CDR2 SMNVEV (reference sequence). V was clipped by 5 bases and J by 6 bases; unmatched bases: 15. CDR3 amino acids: CASSPGTGAVNTDEKLFF. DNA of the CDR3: TGTGCCAGCAGTCCGGGGACAGGGGCAGTCAATACCGATGAAAAACTGTTTTTT.

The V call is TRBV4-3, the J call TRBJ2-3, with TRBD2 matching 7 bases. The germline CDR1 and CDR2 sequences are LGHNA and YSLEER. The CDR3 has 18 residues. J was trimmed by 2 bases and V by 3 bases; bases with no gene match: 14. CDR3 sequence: CASSHTLLSGKDTDTQYF. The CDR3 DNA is TGCGCCAGCAGCCACACCCTATTAAGCGGGAAAGACACAGATACGCAGTATTTT.

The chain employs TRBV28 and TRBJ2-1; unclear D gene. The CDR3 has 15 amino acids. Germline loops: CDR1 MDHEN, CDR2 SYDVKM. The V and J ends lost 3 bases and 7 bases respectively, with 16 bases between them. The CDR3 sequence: CASSFTTPLWNEQFF. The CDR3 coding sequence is TGTGCCAGCAGTTTTACGACTCCCCTGTGGAATGAGCAGTTCTTC.

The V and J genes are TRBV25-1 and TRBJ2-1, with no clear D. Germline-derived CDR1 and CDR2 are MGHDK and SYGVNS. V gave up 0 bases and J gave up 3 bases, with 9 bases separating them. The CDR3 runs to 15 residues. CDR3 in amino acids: CASSEYGNLYNEQFF. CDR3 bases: TGTGCCAGCAGTGAATATGGCAATCTCTACAATGAGCAGTTCTTC. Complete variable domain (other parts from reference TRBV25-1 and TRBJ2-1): EADIYQTPRYLVIGTGKKITLECSQTMGHDKMYWYQQDPGMELHLIHYSYGVNSTEKGDLSSESTVSRIRTEHFPLTLESARPSHTSQYLCASSEYGNLYNEQFFGPGTRLTVL.

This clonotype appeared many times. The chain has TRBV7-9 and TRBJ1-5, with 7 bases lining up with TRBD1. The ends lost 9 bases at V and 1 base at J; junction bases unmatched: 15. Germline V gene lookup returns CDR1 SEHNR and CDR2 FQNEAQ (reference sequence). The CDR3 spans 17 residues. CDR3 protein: CARGLGWTGLSNQPQHF. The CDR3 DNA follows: TGTGCCAGGGGGCTAGGGTGGACAGGCTTAAGCAATCAGCCCCAGCATTTT.

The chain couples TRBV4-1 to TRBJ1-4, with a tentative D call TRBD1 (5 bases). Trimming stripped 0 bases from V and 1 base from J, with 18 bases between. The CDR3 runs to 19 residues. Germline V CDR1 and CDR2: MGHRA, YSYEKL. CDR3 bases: TGCGCCAGCAGCCAAGATTGGGATACTTTCGGGGGAACTAATGAAAAACTGTTTTTT. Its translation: CASSQDWDTFGGTNEKLFF.